The 28 T cell receptor beta chains below come from one sample, sequenced in a study of shared clonotypes between healthy human individuals. CD45RO-negative, CCR7-positively selected cells formed the naive CD8 fraction, excluding terminally differentiated effector memory CD45RA+ cells. Using immunoSEQ multiplex PCR, the repertoire was profiled, and TCRdb retains in-frame clones only, with some absent. This table has approximately 600,000 clones, about 95% appearing once. Sequencing used naive CD8+ T cells sorted from blood. The source of these receptors is a woman aged 25 to 39 in good health.

The chain employs TRBV7-9 and TRBJ1-2; 7 bases match TRBD1. The CDR3 is made up of 18 amino acids. Germline values: CDR1 SEHNR, CDR2 FQNEAQ (reference sequence). With V trimmed by 5 bases and J by 1 base, 16 bases remained unmatched. The DNA of the CDR3 is TGTGCCAGCAGCCCACACCGGACAGGAACCATGAGTAACTATGGCTACACCTTC. Its protein product is CASSPHRTGTMSNYGYTF.

This chain uses TRBV4-2 with TRBJ2-7, with TRBD2 matching over 12 bases. This CDR3 contains 15 residues. V shed 3 bases and J 1 base; nucleotides not matched to a gene: 1. CDR1 is LGHNA and CDR2 is YNFKEQ in the germline V gene. CDR3 loop: CASSHGLAGSYEQYF. As DNA, the CDR3 is TGTGCCAGCAGCCACGGACTAGCGGGGTCCTACGAGCAGTACTTC.

The chain links TRBV2 to TRBJ2-7; D is perhaps TRBD2 (6 bases). Germline-derived CDR1 and CDR2 are SNHLY and FYNNEI. Trimming shortened V by 4 bases and J by 3 bases, and 13 bases separated the two germline ends. The CDR3 has 14 residues. The CDR3 sequence is CASSARGNSYEQYF. Written as DNA, the CDR3 is TGTGCCAGCAGTGCTCGCGGGAATAGCTACGAGCAGTACTTC.

The chain joins TRBV6-1 to TRBJ2-7, with 9 nucleotides matching TRBD2. Trimming took 6 bases from V and 6 from J; bases not matched to a gene: 6. This CDR3 is 13 amino acids long. The germline gives CDR1 MNHNS, CDR2 SASEGT. The CDR3: CASSGTSPIEQYF. For the CDR3, the DNA is TGTGCCAGCAGCGGGACTAGCCCCATCGAGCAGTACTTC.

This chain connects TRBV6-5 to TRBJ2-7, with 9 bases fitting TRBD1. V lost 7 bases to trimming and J lost 5 bases; unmatched junction nucleotides: 9. This CDR3 is built from 14 residues. Germline assignment: CDR1 MNHEY and CDR2 SVGAGI. The CDR3, as DNA: TGTGCCAGCACCTACGGGACAGGGTATAACGAGCAGTACTTC. Translating it yields CASTYGTGYNEQYF.

V gene TRBV14 combines with J gene TRBJ2-5, with unresolved D. The V end lost 0 bases, the J end lost 5 bases, and 19 bases lay between the germline ends. From germline, CDR1 is SGHDN and CDR2 FVKESK. The length of the CDR3 is 17 residues. CDR3 bases: TGTGCCAGCAGCCAAGACCCAATTCCCCTATTAATTGAGACCCAGTACTTC. It specifies CASSQDPIPLLIETQYF.

The chain's CDR3 is CASSVWPDKTDTQYF. In DNA, the CDR3 is TGTGCCAGCAGCGTATGGCCGGACAAGACAGATACGCAGTATTTT. The chain uses TRBV9 and TRBJ2-3, with D possibly TRBD1 on 5 matching bases. The CDR3 totals 15 residues. Germline CDR1 is SGDLS and CDR2 is YYNGEE. Trimming took off 1 base at V and 3 bases at J, with 12 bases between the two ends.

The chain has TRBV28 and TRBJ2-7, with D perhaps matching TRBD2 (5 bases). Germline values: CDR1 MDHEN, CDR2 SYDVKM. The CDR3 spans 16 residues. Deletions cut 6 bases from V and 4 bases from J, with 22 bases between. CDR3 protein: CASSLGLTSFSYEQYF. CDR3 DNA: TGTGCCAGCAGCCTAGGCCTCACTAGTTTTTCTTACGAGCAGTACTTC.

Worth noting for this clone: The same CDR3 can be traced to other DNA sequences in this sample. The V gene is TRBV27, the J gene TRBJ2-3; 7 nucleotides line up with TRBD2. Germline V gives CDR1 MNHEY, CDR2 SMNVEV (reference sequence). The CDR3 has 13 residues. The junction had 0 bases not matched to a gene; V was cut back by 2 bases and J by 4 bases. The CDR3 protein is CASSLGRADTQYF. CDR3 in DNA: TGTGCCAGCAGTTTAGGGAGGGCAGATACGCAGTATTTT.

The chain employs TRBV27 and TRBJ2-2; TRBD2 might be the D (6 bases). This CDR3 contains 14 residues. V was shortened by 3 bases and J by 4 bases, with 9 bases between the two germline ends. CDR1 MNHEY and CDR2 SMNVEV come from the germline V gene (reference sequence). This CDR3 reads CASSFPGVTGELFF. The CDR3 region has the DNA TGTGCCAGCAGTTTTCCGGGGGTCACCGGGGAGCTGTTTTTT.

V usage is TRBV7-9 and J usage is TRBJ2-2, with D uncertain. The CDR3 is 12 residues long. CDR1 is SEHNR, CDR2 FQNEAQ, per germline (reference sequence). V lost 8 bases and J lost 5, with 9 bases in between. The DNA of the CDR3 is TGTGCCAGCCCAACCCTTACCGGGGAGCTGTTTTTT. This sequence encodes CASPTLTGELFF.

The chain has TRBV28 and TRBJ1-1; D gene unclear. The germline V and J ends were trimmed by 3 bases and 7 bases, with 9 bases remaining between them. Germline CDR1 reads MDHEN; CDR2 reads SYDVKM. CDR3 length equals 12 residues. The CDR3 region has the DNA TGTGCCAGCAGTTTCGGCACCTATGAAGCTTTCTTT. It codes for CASSFGTYEAFF.

V and J are TRBV27 and TRBJ2-7; the D gene is possibly TRBD1 (6 bases). V was pared by 7 bases and J by 6 bases, with 13 bases between. This CDR3 contains 12 residues. Germline lookup yields CDR1 MNHEY and CDR2 SMNVEV (reference sequence). The CDR3 sequence is CASKQGGGEQYF. In DNA, the CDR3 is TGTGCCAGCAAACAGGGTGGTGGCGAGCAGTACTTC.

The gene calls are TRBV10-3 and TRBJ1-2; perhaps TRBD1 as D (6 bases). Germline loops: CDR1 ENHRY, CDR2 SYGVKD. The CDR3 length is 16 residues. V lost 2 bases, J lost 7 bases, and 20 bases lay in between. The CDR3 loop reads CAISEAGAAGIGGYTF. CDR3 nucleotide sequence: TGTGCCATCAGTGAGGCAGGGGCAGCCGGGATCGGTGGCTACACCTTC.

This clone was recorded only once. The genes are TRBV10-1 and TRBJ2-2, with TRBD2 as a possible D gene (5 bases). Per germline, CDR1 WNHNN and CDR2 SYGVQD (reference sequence). CDR3 length: 13 residues. V was pared by 5 bases and J by 5 bases, with 9 bases between. Here the CDR3 DNA reads TGCGCCAGCAGTCCCACGGGAACCGGGGAGCTGTTTTTT. Translation gives CASSPTGTGELFF.

The V gene is TRBV7-9, the J gene TRBJ2-7; D not resolved. V was trimmed by 5 bases and J by 7 bases, leaving 12 bases between them. The CDR3 totals 12 residues. Germline-derived CDR1 and CDR2 are SEHNR and FQNEAQ (reference sequence). The CDR3 sequence: CASSLRRGEQYF. CDR3 bases: TGTGCCAGCAGCCTCAGACGTGGGGAGCAGTACTTC.

The chain employs TRBV13 and TRBJ2-7; a possible D gene is TRBD1 (5 bases). This CDR3 comprises 13 residues. V lost 6 bases and J lost 1, with 10 bases in between. Germline CDR1 is PRHDT and CDR2 is FYEKMQ (reference sequence). The CDR3 loop is CASRGHPSYEQYF. The CDR3, as DNA: TGTGCCAGCAGAGGACACCCGTCCTACGAGCAGTACTTC. Together with reference TRBV13 and TRBJ2-7, the CDR3 gives the full variable domain: AAGVIQSPRHLIKEKRETATLKCYPIPRHDTVYWYQQGPGQDPQFLISFYEKMQSDKGSIPDRFSAQQFSDYHSELNMSSLELGDSALYFCASRGHPSYEQYFGPGTRLTVT.

The chain combines TRBV5-4 with TRBJ2-3; D possibly corresponds to TRBD2 (5 bases). This CDR3 region has 16 residues. V gave up 1 base and J gave up 0 bases, with 12 bases separating them. CDR1 is SGHNT, CDR2 YYREEE, per germline (reference sequence). The CDR3 nucleotides are TGTGCCAGCAGCTTGCGGGTAGCGCCTAGCACAGATACGCAGTATTTT. Amino acids: CASSLRVAPSTDTQYF. The full variable domain, its missing parts supplied by reference TRBV5-4 and TRBJ2-3, is ETGVTQSPTHLIKTRGQQVTLRCSSQSGHNTVSWYQQALGQGPQFIFQYYREEENGRGNFPPRFSGLQFPNYSSELNVNALELDDSALYLCASSLRVAPSTDTQYFGPGTRLTVL.

The rearrangement joins TRBV28 to TRBJ2-3; D is unresolved. V was trimmed by 1 base and J by 6 bases, leaving 5 bases between them. Per the germline V gene, CDR1 is MDHEN and CDR2 is SYDVKM. This CDR3 comprises 12 residues. The CDR3 spells CASSLFVDTQYF. The DNA of the CDR3 is TGTGCCAGCAGTTTATTTGTGGATACGCAGTATTTT.

The chain links TRBV19 to TRBJ2-1, with 14 positions matching TRBD2. The germline V gene has CDR1 LNHDA and CDR2 SQIVND (reference sequence). V was clipped by 4 bases and J by 2 bases; unmatched bases: 4. This CDR3 is 17 amino acids long. The CDR3 DNA reads as TGTGCCAGTAGTAGCCGACTAGCGGGAGGGCCCTACAATGAGCAGTTCTTC. As protein: CASSSRLAGGPYNEQFF. The variable domain in full, with the rest retrieved from reference TRBV19 and TRBJ2-1, is DGGITQSPKYLFRKEGQNVTLSCEQNLNHDAMYWYRQDPGQGLRLIYYSQIVNDFQKGDIAEGYSVSREKKESFPLTVTSAQKNPTAFYLCASSSRLAGGPYNEQFFGPGTRLTVL.

The gene calls are TRBV28 and TRBJ2-1; 8 bases fit TRBD1. Germline V gives CDR1 MDHEN, CDR2 SYDVKM. The CDR3 has 15 amino acids. Unmatched junction bases numbered 11, after V lost 4 bases and J lost 9 bases. CDR3 in amino acids: CASSSDGDRFFEQFF. CDR3 DNA sequence: TGTGCCAGCAGTTCCGACGGGGACAGGTTCTTTGAGCAGTTCTTC. Using reference TRBV28 and TRBJ2-1 for the parts outside the CDR3, the full variable domain is DVKVTQSSRYLVKRTGEKVFLECVQDMDHENMFWYRQDPGLGLRLIYFSYDVKMKEKGDIPEGYSVSREKKERFSLILESASTNQTSMYLCASSSDGDRFFEQFFGPGTRLTVL.

The chain couples TRBV7-9 to TRBJ2-2, with D hard to call. Germline V gene data show CDR1 as SEHNR and CDR2 as FQNEAQ (reference sequence). The CDR3 extends over 16 amino acids. V was trimmed by 1 base and J by 2 bases, leaving 11 bases between them. The DNA of the CDR3 is TGTGCCAGCAGCTTAGAATGGGTAGCTAACACCGGGGAGCTGTTTTTT. Its protein product is CASSLEWVANTGELFF.

CDR3 residues: CASSPGLAGGTGELFF. The CDR3 nucleotides read TGTGCCAGCAGCCCCGGACTAGCGGGAGGTACCGGGGAGCTGTTTTTT. This rearrangement joins TRBV28 to TRBJ2-2, with 14 bases lining up with TRBD2. The CDR3 runs to 16 residues. V shed 6 bases and J 5 bases; nucleotides not matched to a gene: 5. The germline CDR1 and CDR2 sequences are MDHEN and SYDVKM.

The rearrangement uses TRBV9 and TRBJ1-4; D is undetermined. From germline, CDR1 is SGDLS and CDR2 YYNGEE. Trimming pared 0 bases from V and 8 bases from J, leaving 11 bases between. There are 14 residues in the CDR3. CDR3 loop: CASSVGEPGEKLFF. The CDR3 coding sequence is TGTGCCAGCAGCGTAGGGGAACCGGGCGAAAAACTGTTTTTT. The complete variable domain, with remaining parts taken from reference TRBV9 and TRBJ1-4, reads DSGVTQTPKHLITATGQRVTLRCSPRSGDLSVYWYQQSLDQGLQFLIQYYNGEERAKGNILERFSAQQFPDLHSELNLSSLELGDSALYFCASSVGEPGEKLFFGSGTQLSVL.

In nucleotides, the CDR3 is TGCGCCAGCAGTCAACACCATAGCGGGAGCCCCTACAATGAGCAGTTCTTC. As protein: CASSQHHSGSPYNEQFF. The chain carries TRBV23-1 and TRBJ2-1, with 9 bases lining up with TRBD2. TRBV23-1 is noted as an ORF with a role that remains uncertain. The CDR3 consists of 17 residues. Trimming at V came to 2 bases and at J to 2 bases, leaving 7 bases not matched to a gene.

The J gene is TRBJ1-2, the V gene TRBV6-5; D is unresolved. The CDR3 has 13 residues. Germline V gene lookup returns CDR1 MNHEY and CDR2 SVGAGI. V was trimmed by 6 bases and J by 6 bases, leaving 14 bases between them. CDR3 amino acids: CASRPGNLDGYTF. For the CDR3, the DNA is TGTGCCAGCAGACCCGGGAATTTGGATGGCTACACCTTC.

V is TRBV27 and J is TRBJ2-2; D remains ambiguous. The CDR3 totals 15 residues. The V and J ends lost 2 bases and 4 bases respectively, with 11 bases between them. Germline CDR1 and CDR2: MNHEY and SMNVEV (reference sequence). As DNA, the CDR3 is TGTGCCAGCAGTTTAGATCTCCCATCCACCGGGGAGCTGTTTTTT. Its protein is CASSLDLPSTGELFF.

This sequence joins TRBV2 and TRBJ2-3, with 7 bases matching TRBD2. Germline-derived CDR1 and CDR2 are SNHLY and FYNNEI. The CDR3 loop spans 14 amino acids. The junction had 10 bases not matched to a gene; V was cut back by 7 bases and J by 6 bases. The CDR3 protein is CASNEGREWDTQYF. CDR3 in DNA: TGTGCCAGCAACGAGGGGCGGGAGTGGGATACGCAGTATTTT.